The TCR beta chain described here comes from a study of T cells in tumors after PD-1 blockade. Study in general: Patients had no prior checkpoint blockade, systemic immunosuppressants, or anti-cancer therapy within 4 weeks. During anti-PD-1 treatment, some patients continued daily vismodegib 150 mg. Mean per blood sample: some 120,000 templates (about 24,000-280,000), some 34,000 unique clonotypes. Treatment was either pembrolizumab 200 mg every 3 weeks or cemiplimab 350 mg every 2 weeks.

Produced via immunoSEQ multiplex PCR; TCRdb's table is partial and in-frame only. The profile shows about 63,000 clones, approximately 79% of them singletons. Germline V gene lookup returns CDR1 LGHDT and CDR2 YNNKEL (reference sequence). The CDR3 length is 16 residues. Trimming at V came to 3 bases and at J to 3 bases, leaving 5 bases not matched to a gene. This specimen was PBMCs, taken after anti-PD-1 treatment. J is TRBJ2-5 and V is TRBV3-1 (or the pseudogene TRBV3-2); 12 positions match TRBD2. The sequence was obtained from a human donor with basal cell carcinoma. This chain's CDR3 is CASSHARTSGEETQYF. DNA for the CDR3: TGTGCCAGCAGCCACGCCCGGACTAGCGGGGAAGAGACCCAGTACTTC.